One and the same sample provided the 32 T cell receptor beta chains below, sequenced in a study of PD-L1 blockade in urothelial cancer. Time point denoted: pretreatment peripheral blood. Profiling relied on immunoSEQ multiplex PCR, and the TCRdb table lists in-frame clones only, not all of them. The data hold some 90,000 clones, with more than 70% observed a single time. The sequencing used PBMCs, collected around atezolizumab (anti-PD-L1) treatment. The receptors here all came from a woman aged 80 or over with urothelial cancer.

The rearrangement uses TRBV6-1 and TRBJ2-5; no firm D call. Germline lookup yields CDR1 MNHNS and CDR2 SASEGT. V lost 4 bases and J 3 bases, leaving 12 bases between the germline ends. The CDR3 is 14 residues long. The CDR3 sequence is CASSVDNPEETQYF. CDR3 nucleotide sequence: TGTGCCAGCAGTGTAGACAATCCTGAAGAGACCCAGTACTTC.

The chain joins TRBV5-1 to TRBJ1-1; D is ambiguous. Trimming shortened V by 4 bases and J by 0 bases, and 10 bases separated the two germline ends. The germline CDR1 and CDR2 sequences are SGHRS and YFSETQ. CDR3 length: 14 residues. The CDR3 DNA follows: TGCGCCAGCAGCCACTTCAGGATGAACACTGAAGCTTTCTTT. Its translation: CASSHFRMNTEAFF. Together with reference TRBV5-1 and TRBJ1-1, the CDR3 gives the full variable domain: KAGVTQTPRYLIKTRGQQVTLSCSPISGHRSVSWYQQTPGQGLQFLFEYFSETQRNKGNFPGRFSGRQFSNSRSEMNVSTLELGDSALYLCASSHFRMNTEAFFGQGTRLTVV.

The V call is TRBV6-5, the J call TRBJ2-7, with D maybe TRBD2 (6 bases). This CDR3 is 12 amino acids long. V was shortened by 5 bases and J by 2 bases, with 7 bases between the two germline ends. Per germline, CDR1 MNHEY and CDR2 SVGAGI. CDR3 sequence (DNA): TGTGCCAGCAGTACGGGGGCCTACGAGCAGTACTTC. It specifies CASSTGAYEQYF.

The chain recombines TRBV7-9 with TRBJ1-1; TRBD1 aligns across 10 bases. V shed 5 bases and J 4 bases; nucleotides not matched to a gene: 10. Germline-derived CDR1 and CDR2 are SEHNR and FQNEAQ (reference sequence). The CDR3 length is 16 residues. CDR3 protein: CASSPDRGRIGTEAFF. Written as DNA, the CDR3 is TGTGCCAGCAGCCCAGACAGGGGGCGGATTGGCACTGAAGCTTTCTTT.

CDR3 coding DNA: TGTGCCAGCAGTTATCTGACTAGCGGGAGGGAGCAGTACTTC. Protein sequence: CASSYLTSGREQYF. This sequence joins TRBV6-6 and TRBJ2-7; the match to TRBD2 covers 13 bases. The V segment lost 3 bases and the J segment 7 bases; nucleotides outside the gene matches: 3. Germline values: CDR1 MNHNY, CDR2 SVGAGI (reference sequence). CDR3 size: 14 residues.

The chain is built from TRBV15 and TRBJ2-1, with 7 bases matching TRBD2. CDR1 and CDR2 (germline): LNHNV, YYDKDF (reference sequence). This CDR3 spans 14 amino acids. Germline trimming cut 2 bases from V and 8 bases from J; bases unmatched to any gene: 6. The CDR3 region is CATSRLPSGYEQFF. The CDR3 DNA reads as TGTGCCACCAGCAGACTTCCTAGCGGCTATGAGCAGTTCTTC.

The chain has TRBV7-9 and TRBJ1-4; TRBD1 agrees at 10 bases. The CDR3 covers 14 residues. V trimming: 5 bases; J trimming: 11 bases; junction bases outside the gene matches: 8. Germline CDR1 and CDR2: SEHNR and FQNEAQ (reference sequence). Here the CDR3 DNA reads TGTGCCAGCAGCCGGGGACAGGGGAGCCTCAAACTGTTTTTT. Protein sequence: CASSRGQGSLKLFF.

The rearrangement joins TRBV5-1 to TRBJ2-7; 10 bases fit TRBD2. CDR3 length equals 15 residues. V was clipped by 2 bases and J by 7 bases; unmatched bases: 9. Germline lookup yields CDR1 SGHRS and CDR2 YFSETQ. Here the CDR3 reads CASSFGAGGPREQYF. In DNA, the CDR3 is TGCGCCAGCAGCTTTGGAGCGGGAGGGCCGCGAGAGCAGTACTTC. Complete variable domain (other parts from reference TRBV5-1 and TRBJ2-7): KAGVTQTPRYLIKTRGQQVTLSCSPISGHRSVSWYQQTPGQGLQFLFEYFSETQRNKGNFPGRFSGRQFSNSRSEMNVSTLELGDSALYLCASSFGAGGPREQYFGPGTRLTVT.

This chain joins TRBV18 and TRBJ1-5; D gene uncertain. Germline CDR1 KGHSH, CDR2 LQKENI. V shed 4 bases and J shed 0 bases, with 10 bases lying between them. CDR3 length: 15 amino acids. In nucleotides, the CDR3 is TGTGCCAGCTCACTGGGTCAGGTTAGCAATCAGCCCCAGCATTTT. Amino acid sequence: CASSLGQVSNQPQHF.

The genes are TRBV4-2 and TRBJ2-1, with 14 bases fitting TRBD2. Germline CDR1 and CDR2: LGHNA and YNFKEQ. CDR3 length: 16 residues. The junction had 3 bases not matched to a gene; V was cut back by 0 bases and J by 8 bases. The CDR3 DNA sequence: TGTGCCAGCAGCCAAGAGGGACTAGCGGGAGTCGATGAGCAGTTCTTC. Translating it yields CASSQEGLAGVDEQFF.

V and J are TRBV4-1 and TRBJ2-5; a possible D gene is TRBD2 (6 bases). This CDR3 region has 14 residues. Trimming took off 0 bases at V and 5 bases at J, with 10 bases between the two ends. The germline V gene encodes CDR1 MGHRA and CDR2 YSYEKL. Here the CDR3 reads CASSQDGRRETQYF. The CDR3 nucleotides read TGCGCCAGCAGCCAAGATGGGAGGCGGGAGACCCAGTACTTC.

The CDR3 DNA reads TGTGCCAGTAGTATAAACAGGGGGCTTGGTCAGCCCCAGCATTTT. Encoded protein: CASSINRGLGQPQHF. The V and J genes are TRBV19 and TRBJ1-5; the match to TRBD1 covers 9 bases. The V and J ends lost 2 bases and 6 bases, in that order; junction bases with no gene match: 5. There are 15 residues in the CDR3. Looked up from germline, CDR1 is LNHDA and CDR2 is SQIVND (reference sequence).

V gene TRBV5-4 combines with J gene TRBJ1-2; TRBD1 matches at 7 bases. The CDR3 length is 15 residues. The V and J ends lost 4 bases and 6 bases, in that order; junction bases with no gene match: 12. The germline gives CDR1 SGHNT, CDR2 YYREEE (reference sequence). This CDR3 reads CASSLSGGWRNGYTF. The CDR3, as DNA: TGTGCCAGCAGCCTCTCAGGGGGGTGGAGGAATGGCTACACCTTC.

The rearrangement uses TRBV6-1 and TRBJ1-2; D is unresolved. CDR1 and CDR2 (germline): MNHNS, SASEGT. V was pared by 0 bases and J by 4 bases, with 12 bases between. The CDR3 covers 15 residues. The CDR3 spells CASSEASSVFYGYTF. The CDR3, as DNA: TGTGCCAGCAGTGAAGCGTCATCGGTATTCTATGGCTACACCTTC.

This clone has only one observation. The J gene is TRBJ2-7, the V gene TRBV5-4; D gene ambiguous. V lost 2 bases, J lost 1 base, and 25 bases lay in between. The CDR3 length is 19 residues. Looked up from germline, CDR1 is SGHNT and CDR2 is YYREEE (reference sequence). CDR3 amino acids: CASSFPVIGPETPSYEQYF. DNA of the CDR3: TGTGCCAGCAGCTTCCCCGTGATTGGGCCCGAAACCCCGTCCTACGAGCAGTACTTC.

The rearrangement joins TRBV10-3 to TRBJ1-1; D might be TRBD1 (5 bases). Germline assignment: CDR1 ENHRY and CDR2 SYGVKD. Trimming removed 3 bases at V and 4 bases at J, with 12 bases between. The CDR3 is 14 residues long. DNA of the CDR3: TGTGCCATCAGTGACTTGTTGGGGGGCACTGAAGCTTTCTTT. Its translation is CAISDLLGGTEAFF.

The sample holds one count of this clone. The chain recombines TRBV5-1 with TRBJ2-1, with D tentatively TRBD1 (6 bases). Trimming stripped 4 bases from V and 9 bases from J, with 14 bases between. Germline CDR1 reads SGHRS; CDR2 reads YFSETQ. This CDR3 comprises 13 residues. The CDR3, as DNA: TGCGCCAGCAGCGCCGCAGGGGCCCCTGAGCAGTTCTTC. Translated, it gives CASSAAGAPEQFF.

The chain has TRBV10-3 and TRBJ2-5; D uncertain. V was shortened by 5 bases and J by 1 base, with 8 bases between the two germline ends. In germline, CDR1 is ENHRY, CDR2 SYGVKD. The CDR3 length is 13 residues. The CDR3 here is CAISSTGQETQYF. The CDR3 DNA is TGTGCCATCAGTTCGACTGGCCAAGAGACCCAGTACTTC.

Here the CDR3 DNA reads TGTGCCAGCAGTCGGGTCTCTGGAAACACCATATATTTT. Protein sequence: CASSRVSGNTIYF. The chain combines TRBV2 with TRBJ1-3; D is unclear. CDR3 length equals 13 residues. V lost 5 bases to trimming and J lost 0 bases, with 5 bases between them. Germline values: CDR1 SNHLY, CDR2 FYNNEI.

In this sample, this clone turned up once. The V call is TRBV7-8, the J call TRBJ2-7, with 11 bases aligning to TRBD2. CDR3 length equals 18 residues. Trimming took 0 bases from V and 1 from J; bases not matched to a gene: 8. Germline CDR1 SGHVS, CDR2 FQNEAQ. The chain's CDR3 is CASSLARTSGYLSYEQYF. The CDR3 coding sequence is TGTGCCAGCAGCTTAGCCAGGACTAGCGGGTACTTATCCTACGAGCAGTACTTC.

This sequence joins TRBV18 and TRBJ2-5; weak D call: TRBD1 (6 bases). Germline CDR1 reads KGHSH; CDR2 reads LQKENI. Trimming pared 3 bases from V and 5 bases from J, leaving 19 bases between. This CDR3 is 16 amino acids long. The CDR3 bases are TGTGCCAGCTCACCTGGGCCGTATTTGCAGGGGGAGACCCAGTACTTC. It is translated as CASSPGPYLQGETQYF.

The CDR3 sequence is CASSLDSTSTDTQYF. In DNA, the CDR3 is TGCGCCAGCAGCTTGGACAGCACTAGCACAGATACGCAGTATTTT. V usage is TRBV5-1 and J usage is TRBJ2-3; unclear D gene. Looked up from germline, CDR1 is SGHRS and CDR2 is YFSETQ. V was pared by 0 bases and J by 0 bases, with 8 bases between. The CDR3 length is 15 residues.

This chain joins TRBV5-1 and TRBJ2-7; D perhaps matches TRBD1 (5 bases). Germline V lookup: CDR1 SGHRS, CDR2 YFSETQ. CDR3 length equals 11 residues. The V end was cut by 2 bases, the J end by 6 bases, with 6 bases between. CDR3 nucleotide sequence: TGCGCCAGCAGCTTTAGGGGCGAGCAGTACTTC. This sequence encodes CASSFRGEQYF.

The V gene is TRBV27, the J gene TRBJ1-1; the D is unclear. Germline values: CDR1 MNHEY, CDR2 SMNVEV (reference sequence). V lost 3 bases, J lost 5 bases, and 10 bases lay in between. CDR3 length equals 13 residues. For the CDR3, the DNA is TGTGCCAGCAGTTTCCGGCAGAGGACTGAAGCTTTCTTT. This translates into CASSFRQRTEAFF.

This rearrangement joins TRBV6-1 to TRBJ1-2, with D maybe TRBD1 (6 bases). Germline V gene lookup returns CDR1 MNHNS and CDR2 SASEGT. Trimming removed 0 bases at V and 7 bases at J, with 21 bases between. The CDR3 is 17 amino acids. CDR3 sequence reads: CASSEALWGGLLGGYTF. Written as DNA, the CDR3 is TGTGCCAGCAGTGAAGCGCTTTGGGGGGGCTTATTGGGTGGCTACACCTTC.

The V gene is TRBV27, the J gene TRBJ1-3; possibly TRBD1 for D (5 bases). V was shortened by 5 bases and J by 0 bases, with 17 bases between the two germline ends. The CDR3 totals 17 residues. CDR1 and CDR2 from the germline V gene are MNHEY and SMNVEV (reference sequence). CDR3 in amino acids: CASSRGVPSTSGNTIYF. The CDR3 DNA reads as TGTGCCAGCAGTCGGGGGGTTCCATCGACCTCTGGAAACACCATATATTTT.

The J gene is TRBJ1-1, the V gene TRBV7-9; 12 bases map to TRBD1. Germline CDR1 reads SEHNR; CDR2 reads FQNEAQ (reference sequence). The CDR3 extends over 15 amino acids. Germline trimming cut 0 bases from V and 11 bases from J; bases unmatched to any gene: 7. CDR3 DNA sequence: TGTGCCAGCAGCTTAGCGACGGGACAGGGGGCTCTCGCTTTCTTT. The encoded protein is CASSLATGQGALAFF.

The chain uses TRBV2 and TRBJ1-5; D is perhaps TRBD1 (5 bases). The CDR3 is made up of 15 amino acids. Trimming took 6 bases from V and 3 from J, leaving 15 bases between them. CDR1 and CDR2 from the germline V gene are SNHLY and FYNNEI. The CDR3, as DNA: TGTGCCAGCAGCCAAGGGGTACTCATCAATCAGCCCCAGCATTTT. It translates to CASSQGVLINQPQHF.

The chain employs TRBV27 and TRBJ1-2, with D maybe TRBD1 (6 bases). This CDR3 spans 13 amino acids. The V and J ends lost 6 bases and 5 bases respectively, with 13 bases between them. Germline CDR1 MNHEY, CDR2 SMNVEV (reference sequence). The CDR3 sequence is CASSRGGGYGYTF. In DNA form, the CDR3 reads TGTGCCAGCAGCCGAGGGGGGGGGTATGGCTACACCTTC.

The J gene is TRBJ2-1, the V gene TRBV18; D is perhaps TRBD1 (6 bases). CDR3 length equals 13 residues. Germline CDR1 reads KGHSH; CDR2 reads LQKENI. Trimming removed 1 base from V and 7 bases from J, with 8 bases in between. The DNA for the CDR3 is TGTGCCAGCTCACCACAGCAGGGGAATGAGCAGTTCTTC. Its translation is CASSPQQGNEQFF.

The rearrangement uses TRBV13 and TRBJ2-1, with 15 bases identical to TRBD2. The V and J ends lost 5 bases and 5 bases, in that order; junction bases with no gene match: 4. Looked up from germline, CDR1 is PRHDT and CDR2 is FYEKMQ (reference sequence). There are 16 residues in the CDR3. Here the CDR3 reads CASSGGLAGGNNEQFF. In DNA form, the CDR3 reads TGTGCCAGCAGCGGCGGACTAGCGGGAGGGAACAATGAGCAGTTCTTC.

This chain connects TRBV5-1 to TRBJ2-1, with 12 bases aligning to TRBD2. The ends lost 5 bases at V and 4 bases at J; junction bases unmatched: 4. CDR3 length: 15 amino acids. Germline loops: CDR1 SGHRS, CDR2 YFSETQ. Here the CDR3 reads CASRPSGRAYNEQFF. The CDR3 nucleotides are TGCGCCAGCAGACCTAGCGGGAGGGCTTACAATGAGCAGTTCTTC. The variable domain in full, with the rest retrieved from reference TRBV5-1 and TRBJ2-1, is KAGVTQTPRYLIKTRGQQVTLSCSPISGHRSVSWYQQTPGQGLQFLFEYFSETQRNKGNFPGRFSGRQFSNSRSEMNVSTLELGDSALYLCASRPSGRAYNEQFFGPGTRLTVL.